Listed here is a single T cell receptor (beta chain). Antigen: not known. This sample is drawn from a study of shared clonotypes between healthy human individuals. Study in general: For every donor, three CD4 naive, three CD4 memory, two CD8 naive and one CD8 memory plates were used. Study-wide findings and caveats: Some clonotypes were shared by all four sorted-subset donors, while others were not shared. The non-shared ones had lower generation probabilities than the shared ones. Specimens sampled were limited to blood, with tissue repertoires likely differing.

Authors' data handling: Owing to the provision of junction-only sequences devoid of quality scores by immunoSEQ, filtering differed. The assay was immunoSEQ multiplex PCR, and TCRdb's table has in-frame clones only and misses some. The DNA gave D and trimming, while V, J and clone size come from that table. This repertoire shows about 2 million clones, roughly 94% found once; its top ten account for 1.2%. Naivety among CD8 cells was defined by CD45RO negativity and positive CCR7 selection, thereby excluding terminally differentiated effector memory CD45RA+ cells. Sequenced sample: naive CD8+ T cells sorted from blood. The sequence derives from a young man in good health.

This CDR3 is CAWSHNGEGMDEKLFF. The CDR3 DNA follows: TGTGCCTGGAGTCATAACGGGGAGGGCATGGATGAAAAACTGTTTTTT. V usage is TRBV30 and J usage is TRBJ1-4, with D unclear. The germline V gene has CDR1 GTSNPN and CDR2 SVGIG (reference sequence). V was clipped by 2 bases and J by 6 bases, with 19 bases between them. The CDR3 runs to 16 residues.